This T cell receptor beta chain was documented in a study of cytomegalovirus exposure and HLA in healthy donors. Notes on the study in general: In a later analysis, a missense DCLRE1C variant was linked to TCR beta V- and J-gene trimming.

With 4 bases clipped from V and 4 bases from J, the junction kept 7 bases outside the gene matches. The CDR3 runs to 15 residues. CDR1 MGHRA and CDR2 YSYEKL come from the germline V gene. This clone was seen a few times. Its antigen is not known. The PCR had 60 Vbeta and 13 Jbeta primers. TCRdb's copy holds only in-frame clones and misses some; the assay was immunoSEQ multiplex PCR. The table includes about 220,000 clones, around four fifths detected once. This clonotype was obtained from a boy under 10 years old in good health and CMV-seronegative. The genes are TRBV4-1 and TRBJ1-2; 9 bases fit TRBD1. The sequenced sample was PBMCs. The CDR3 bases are TGCGCCAGCAGCCGCTCGGGACAGGGAACCTATGGCTACACCTTC. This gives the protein CASSRSGQGTYGYTF.